Each of the 4 T cell receptor beta chains below was sequenced from the same sample in a study of response to subunit inactivated influenza vaccine (dated 2018 in TCRdb). The library relied on RT-PCR. The sequencer was an Illumina HiSeq 2500. The public reads were run again by TCRdb, first through fastp at Q25 and then through MiXCR, and only productive beta chains were kept. Rows are unified per CDR3 protein, each entry keeping the most common DNA and genes. Recorded for this sample are about 540,000 distinct CDR3 sequences; under 30% of them occurred a single time. The ten biggest clones cover approximately 2.9% of the sample. These records were also assigned to another study, of T cells expressing NK-cell markers. In that second paper, the authors write: 5'RACE template switching, by which a universal primer site and unique molecular identifiers were added, was used to make TCR beta cDNA libraries.

The specimen was CD4+ T cells sorted from PBMCs, collected less than 13 days after vaccination. These receptors came from a man aged 50 to 59 who received an inactivated influenza vaccine. Donor details come from another sample of the same person, matched by shared clones.

This clonotype was picked up a small number of times. The rearrangement uses TRBV3-1 and TRBJ1-1; tentative D call: TRBD1 (6 bases). Deletions cut 4 bases from V and 0 bases from J, with 9 bases between. The germline V gene has CDR1 LGHDT and CDR2 YNNKEL (reference sequence). The CDR3 covers 14 residues. The CDR3 spells CASSRDTLNTEAFF. The CDR3 DNA follows: TGTGCCAGCAGCCGGGACACACTGAACACTGAAGCTTTCTTT.

The chain has TRBV28 and TRBJ2-7; D is possibly TRBD1 (5 bases). The CDR3 extends over 14 amino acids. Germline assignment: CDR1 MDHEN and CDR2 SYDVKM. With 4 bases removed from V and 0 bases from J, the gap between germline ends came to 10 bases. CDR3 bases: TGTGCCAGCAGTTCAGCGACAGACTCCTACGAGCAGTACTTC. Its protein is CASSSATDSYEQYF. Based on the CDR3 plus reference TRBV28 and TRBJ2-7, the full variable domain is DVKVTQSSRYLVKRTGEKVFLECVQDMDHENMFWYRQDPGLGLRLIYFSYDVKMKEKGDIPEGYSVSREKKERFSLILESASTNQTSMYLCASSSATDSYEQYFGPGTRLTVT.

V gene TRBV10-3 combines with J gene TRBJ2-3, with D perhaps TRBD2 (6 bases). Per germline, CDR1 ENHRY and CDR2 SYGVKD. The CDR3 contains 13 residues. Trimming cost V 6 bases and J 1 base, with 8 bases left between them. The CDR3 protein is CAIRASGTDTQYF. The CDR3 DNA is TGTGCCATCAGAGCTAGCGGCACAGATACGCAGTATTTT.

This chain joins TRBV14 and TRBJ2-3, with no clear D. Germline V gene sequence: CDR1 SGHDN, CDR2 FVKESK. The CDR3 extends over 11 amino acids. V was clipped by 2 bases and J by 9 bases, with 6 bases between them. CDR3: CASSQRGTQYF. The CDR3 nucleotides are TGTGCCAGCAGCCAACGAGGAACGCAGTATTTT.